The subject of this entry is one T cell receptor (beta chain). Its antigen is as yet unknown. This entry belongs to a study of T cell repertoires in cytomegalovirus infection. About the research overall: Carrying CMV and the relevant HLA type showed in public TCR beta signatures. General study results and limits: What dominated the ex vivo response were HLA-C-restricted CMV-specific TCR beta clonotypes. Cumulative public TCR beta family frequency identified CMV carriers with the relevant HLA.

Germline V gives CDR1 SGHTA, CDR2 FQGNSA. This CDR3 comprises 18 residues. J lost 7 bases, V lost 1 base, and 12 bases had no gene match. TCRdb called the reads again in MiXCR, with one record for every CDR3 protein. The sample includes roughly 730,000 distinct CDR3 sequences, 30% to 35% of them seen just once. V is TRBV7-2 and J is TRBJ2-2, with 10 bases matching TRBD2. The sequenced sample was cultured PBMCs, obtained from culture after CMV antigen stimulation. The receptor was isolated from a human donor in good health (CMV status not recorded). Some clones in this sample may be carry-over from other donors' samples. CDR3 nucleotides: TGTGCCAGCAGCTTAGTGTCTATAGCGGGGGGATACGGCGGGGAGCTGTTTTTT. This gives the protein CASSLVSIAGGYGGELFF.